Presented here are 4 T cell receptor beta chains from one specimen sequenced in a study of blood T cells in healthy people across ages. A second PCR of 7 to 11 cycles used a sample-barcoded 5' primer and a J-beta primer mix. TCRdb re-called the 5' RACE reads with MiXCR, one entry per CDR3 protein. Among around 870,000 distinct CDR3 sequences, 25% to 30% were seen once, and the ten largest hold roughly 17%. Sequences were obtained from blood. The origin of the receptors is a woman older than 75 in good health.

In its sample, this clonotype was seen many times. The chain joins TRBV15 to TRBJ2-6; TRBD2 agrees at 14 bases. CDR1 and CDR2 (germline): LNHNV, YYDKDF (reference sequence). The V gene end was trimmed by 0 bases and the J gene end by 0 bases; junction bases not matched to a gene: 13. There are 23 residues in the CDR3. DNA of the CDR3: TGTGCCACCAGCAGAGATTGGGGACTCGGACTAGCGGGGGGTCGCTCTGGGGCCAACGTCCTGACTTTC. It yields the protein CATSRDWGLGLAGGRSGANVLTF.

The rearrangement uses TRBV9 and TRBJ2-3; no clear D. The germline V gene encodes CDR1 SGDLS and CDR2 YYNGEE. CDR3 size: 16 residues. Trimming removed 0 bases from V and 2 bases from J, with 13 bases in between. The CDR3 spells CASSVGRGLITDTQYF. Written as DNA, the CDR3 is TGTGCCAGCAGCGTAGGTCGCGGTCTCATCACAGATACGCAGTATTTT.

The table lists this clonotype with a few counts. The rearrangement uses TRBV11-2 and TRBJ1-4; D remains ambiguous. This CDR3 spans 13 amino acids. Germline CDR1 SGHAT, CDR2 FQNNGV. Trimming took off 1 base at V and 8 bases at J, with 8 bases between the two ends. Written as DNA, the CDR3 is TGTGCCAGCAGCTTAGTTGGGAGGGAAAAACTGTTTTTT. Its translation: CASSLVGREKLFF.

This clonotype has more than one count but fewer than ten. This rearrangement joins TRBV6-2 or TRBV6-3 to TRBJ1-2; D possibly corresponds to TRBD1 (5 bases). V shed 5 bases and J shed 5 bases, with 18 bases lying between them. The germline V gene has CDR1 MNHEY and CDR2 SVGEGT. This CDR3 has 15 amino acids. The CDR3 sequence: CASSNQGSNLYGYTF. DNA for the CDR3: TGTGCCAGCAGTAATCAGGGCAGTAACTTGTATGGCTACACCTTC.